Described below is a single TCR beta chain sequence and its context. This entry is derived from a study of blood T cell repertoires in COVID-19. Background on the study: Italy, Spain and the United States were the sources of the convalescent and acute COVID-19 samples. Nucleic acid was either cDNA or gDNA, and it came from T cells, B-cell-depleted T cells, or PBMCs.

Followed longitudinally, the Seattle patients had been enrolled during active infection. Per the study methods: Amplifying reference gene primers gave estimates of nucleated cell counts. Method: immunoSEQ multiplex PCR; TCRdb's copy keeps in-frame clones and lacks some. V and J calls and clone size are given by that table; D and trimming were obtained from the DNA. The sample shows approximately 300,000 clones, approximately 90% of them seen only once. This CDR3 has 14 amino acids. Germline values: CDR1 LNHNV, CDR2 YYDKDF (reference sequence). V lost 0 bases and J lost 4, with 6 bases in between. Material: peripheral blood. The chain uses TRBV15 and TRBJ2-2; D is unclear. The receptor was isolated from a woman aged 30 to 39 with COVID-19, enrolled during active disease. The chain's CDR3 is CATSRDGATGELFF. Written as DNA, the CDR3 is TGTGCCACCAGCAGAGATGGAGCCACCGGGGAGCTGTTTTTT.